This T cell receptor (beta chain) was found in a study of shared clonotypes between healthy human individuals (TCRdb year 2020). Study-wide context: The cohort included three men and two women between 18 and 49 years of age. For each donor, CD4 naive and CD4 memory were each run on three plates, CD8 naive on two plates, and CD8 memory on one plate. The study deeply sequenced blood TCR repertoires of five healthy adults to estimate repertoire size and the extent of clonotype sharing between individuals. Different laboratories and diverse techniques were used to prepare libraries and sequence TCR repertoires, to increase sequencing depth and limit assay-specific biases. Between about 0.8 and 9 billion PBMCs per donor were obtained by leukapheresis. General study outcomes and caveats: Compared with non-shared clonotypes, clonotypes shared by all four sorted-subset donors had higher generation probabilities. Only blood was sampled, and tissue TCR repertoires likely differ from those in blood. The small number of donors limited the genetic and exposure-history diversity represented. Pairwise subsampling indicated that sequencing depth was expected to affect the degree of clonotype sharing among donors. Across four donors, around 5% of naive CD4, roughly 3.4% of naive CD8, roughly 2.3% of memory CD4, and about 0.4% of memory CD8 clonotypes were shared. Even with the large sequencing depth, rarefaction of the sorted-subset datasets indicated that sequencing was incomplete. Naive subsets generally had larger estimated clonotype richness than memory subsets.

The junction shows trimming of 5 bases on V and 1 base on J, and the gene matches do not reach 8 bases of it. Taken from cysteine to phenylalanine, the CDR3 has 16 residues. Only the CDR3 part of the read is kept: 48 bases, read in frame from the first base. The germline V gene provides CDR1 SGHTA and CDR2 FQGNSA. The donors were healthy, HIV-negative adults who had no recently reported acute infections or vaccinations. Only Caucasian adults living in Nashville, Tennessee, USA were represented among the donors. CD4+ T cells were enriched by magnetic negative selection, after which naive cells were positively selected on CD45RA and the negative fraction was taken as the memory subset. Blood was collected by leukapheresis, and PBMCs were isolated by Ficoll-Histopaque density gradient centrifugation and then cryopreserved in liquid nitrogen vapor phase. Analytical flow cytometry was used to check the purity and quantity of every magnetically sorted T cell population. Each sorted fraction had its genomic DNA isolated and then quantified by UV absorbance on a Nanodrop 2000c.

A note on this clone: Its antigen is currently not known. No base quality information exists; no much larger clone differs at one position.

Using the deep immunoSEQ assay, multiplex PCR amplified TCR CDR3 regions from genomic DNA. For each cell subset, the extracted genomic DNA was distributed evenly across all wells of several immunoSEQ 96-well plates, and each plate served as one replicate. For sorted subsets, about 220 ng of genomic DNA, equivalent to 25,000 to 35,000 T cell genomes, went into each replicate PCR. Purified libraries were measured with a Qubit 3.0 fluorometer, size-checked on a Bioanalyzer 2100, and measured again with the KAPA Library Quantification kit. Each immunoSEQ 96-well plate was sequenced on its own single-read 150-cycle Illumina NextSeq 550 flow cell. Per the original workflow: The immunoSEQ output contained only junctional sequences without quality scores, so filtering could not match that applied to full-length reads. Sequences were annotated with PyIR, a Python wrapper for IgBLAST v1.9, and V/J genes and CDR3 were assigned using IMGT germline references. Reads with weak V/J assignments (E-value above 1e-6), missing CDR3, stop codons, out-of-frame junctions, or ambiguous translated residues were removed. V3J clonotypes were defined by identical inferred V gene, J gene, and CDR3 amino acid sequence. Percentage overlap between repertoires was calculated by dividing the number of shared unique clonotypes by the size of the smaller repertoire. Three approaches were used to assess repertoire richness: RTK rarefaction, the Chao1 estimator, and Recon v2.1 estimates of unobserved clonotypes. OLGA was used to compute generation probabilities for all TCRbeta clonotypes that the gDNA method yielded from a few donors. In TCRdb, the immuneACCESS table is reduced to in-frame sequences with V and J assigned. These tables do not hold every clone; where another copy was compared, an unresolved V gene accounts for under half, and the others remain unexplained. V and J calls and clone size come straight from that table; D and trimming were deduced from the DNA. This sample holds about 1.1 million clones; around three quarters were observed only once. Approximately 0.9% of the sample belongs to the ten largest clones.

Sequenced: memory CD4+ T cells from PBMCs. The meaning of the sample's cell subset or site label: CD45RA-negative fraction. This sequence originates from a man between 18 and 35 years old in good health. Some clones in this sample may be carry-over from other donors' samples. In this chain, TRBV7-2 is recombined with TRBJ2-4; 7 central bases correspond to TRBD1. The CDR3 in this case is CASSIRGRAAKNIQYF. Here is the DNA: TGTGCCAGCAGCATAAGGGGGCGAGCGGCCAAAAACATTCAGTACTTC.